This T cell receptor (beta chain) was found in a study of graft-versus-host responses after intestinal transplantation. Study information: Once they had received anti-thymocyte globulin induction, all recipients took tacrolimus and steroids for approximately 3 years.

A single count supports this clone. Its antigen remains unknown. Losses at the gene ends were 1 base for V and 5 bases for J; bases not matched to a gene: 10. The germline V gene has CDR1 MDHEN and CDR2 SYDVKM. CDR3 size: 16 residues. Only in-frame clones appear in the TCRdb table, and some are missing; sequencing was by immunoSEQ multiplex PCR. The table has around 55,000 clones, about 90% seen once. The J gene is TRBJ2-7, the V gene TRBV28, with 8 bases identical to TRBD1. The TCR originated in a human donor who was the organ donor for an intestinal transplant. The source material was unstimulated CD4+ T cells sorted from spleen or lymph node cells, sampled before transplant. CDR3 amino acids: CASSLFGEDRANEQYF. The DNA for the CDR3 is TGTGCCAGCAGTTTATTCGGGGAGGACAGGGCCAACGAGCAGTACTTC.